Following are 7 T cell receptor beta chains from one sample sequenced in a study of blood T cell repertoires in COVID-19. Sequenced by immunoSEQ multiplex PCR; TCRdb stores in-frame clones only, minus some. The table has about 260,000 clones, about 90% seen once. The specimen was peripheral blood. The receptors come from a woman aged 50 to 65 who had recovered from COVID-19.

The rearrangement joins TRBV2 to TRBJ2-7, with TRBD1 identical over 9 bases. The CDR3 has 16 residues. Germline V CDR1 and CDR2: SNHLY, FYNNEI. Trimming removed 6 bases from V and 5 bases from J; junction bases left unmatched: 14. The CDR3 loop is CASSRGPGTGNHEQYF. The DNA of the CDR3 is TGTGCCAGCAGCCGAGGGCCCGGGACAGGGAACCACGAGCAGTACTTC.

CDR3 DNA: TGTGCCAGCAGCCTTTCCGGGGGGGTTGAGACCCAGTACTTC. Amino acids: CASSLSGGVETQYF. This chain connects TRBV6-2 or TRBV6-3 to TRBJ2-5; 8 bases match TRBD2. The CDR3 length is 14 residues. The trim removed 6 bases at V and 5 bases at J, leaving 8 bases unmatched. CDR1 and CDR2 from the germline V gene are MNHEY and SVGEGT.

The J gene is TRBJ2-2, the V gene TRBV5-1; TRBD1 is a possible D gene (6 bases). CDR1 and CDR2 from the germline V gene are SGHRS and YFSETQ. The CDR3 contains 16 residues. The ends were cut back, 4 bases at V and 0 bases at J, with 13 bases in the middle. The CDR3 nucleotides are TGCGCCAGCAGCAGAGGACAGATGGCGAACACCGGGGAGCTGTTTTTT. Translation: CASSRGQMANTGELFF.

A single count supports this clone. The rearrangement links TRBV19 to TRBJ1-1; D remains ambiguous. The CDR3 is 14 residues long. Germline assignment: CDR1 LNHDA and CDR2 SQIVND (reference sequence). Trimming removed 4 bases from V and 6 bases from J, with 15 bases in between. The CDR3 region is CASSNAGARSEAFF. CDR3 bases: TGTGCCAGTAGTAACGCGGGCGCGAGGTCTGAAGCTTTCTTT. Full variable domain (missing parts from reference TRBV19 and TRBJ1-1): DGGITQSPKYLFRKEGQNVTLSCEQNLNHDAMYWYRQDPGQGLRLIYYSQIVNDFQKGDIAEGYSVSREKKESFPLTVTSAQKNPTAFYLCASSNAGARSEAFFGQGTRLTVV.

This clone was counted a single time. The rearrangement uses TRBV11-2 and TRBJ1-2; TRBD1 matches at 10 bases. Germline values: CDR1 SGHAT, CDR2 FQNNGV. The CDR3 runs 14 residues. After removal of 4 bases from V and 8 bases from J, the junction contained 7 bases not matched to a gene. CDR3 sequence (DNA): TGTGCCAGCAGCTGGGGGACAGGGGTAAAGGGCTACACCTTC. Encoded protein: CASSWGTGVKGYTF.

In this sample, this clone turned up once. The J gene is TRBJ2-7, the V gene TRBV7-9, with D possibly matching TRBD1 (6 bases). V lost 5 bases to trimming and J lost 9 bases, with 23 bases between them. This CDR3 is built from 15 residues. Germline lookup yields CDR1 SEHNR and CDR2 FQNEAQ (reference sequence). The CDR3 nucleotides read TGTGCCAGCAGCCCCTCCGACAGGTGGGGGACCGGGCAGTACTTC. Translated, it gives CASSPSDRWGTGQYF.

V gene TRBV10-3 combines with J gene TRBJ1-2, with D possibly matching TRBD1 (6 bases). With 8 bases removed from V and 4 bases from J, the gap between germline ends came to 23 bases. This CDR3 has 16 amino acids. Germline CDR1 ENHRY, CDR2 SYGVKD. The CDR3 protein is CAIPRWAGATSYGYTF. The CDR3 bases are TGTGCCATCCCCCGCTGGGCAGGGGCAACCTCCTATGGCTACACCTTC.